The 3 T cell receptor beta chains below were found in one sample sequenced in a study of blood T cell repertoires in COVID-19. Using immunoSEQ multiplex PCR, the repertoire was profiled, and TCRdb retains in-frame clones only, with some absent. The sample lists about 290,000 clones; roughly 90% were seen once. Sequencing was performed on peripheral blood. These receptors came from a man between 35 and 55 years old with acute or convalescent COVID-19.

The rearrangement joins TRBV10-1 to TRBJ2-7; 12 nucleotides match TRBD2. CDR1 and CDR2 from the germline V gene are WNHNN and SYGVQD (reference sequence). The CDR3 sequence is 17 residues long. V lost 6 bases, J lost 0 bases, and 9 bases stayed unmatched. The CDR3 spells CASRTGLAGSSSYEQYF. The CDR3 DNA sequence: TGCGCCAGCAGGACGGGACTAGCGGGTTCCAGCTCCTACGAGCAGTACTTC.

The chain employs TRBV29-1 and TRBJ2-7; possibly TRBD1 for D (5 bases). The CDR3 loop spans 12 amino acids. Germline V lookup: CDR1 SQVTM, CDR2 ANQGSEA. The V and J ends lost 4 bases and 2 bases respectively, with 9 bases between them. Here the CDR3 DNA reads TGCAGCGTTGTCCCAGGGACCTACGAGCAGTACTTC. It translates to CSVVPGTYEQYF.

The V call is TRBV5-1, the J call TRBJ1-1, with 11 bases matching TRBD1. CDR1 and CDR2 (germline): SGHRS, YFSETQ. The CDR3 covers 14 residues. After removal of 2 bases from V and 6 bases from J, the junction contained 3 bases not matched to a gene. The CDR3 protein is CASSFGTGGAEAFF. The DNA of the CDR3 is TGCGCCAGCAGCTTCGGGACAGGGGGGGCTGAAGCTTTCTTT.